The clone carrying this T cell receptor (beta chain) was seen more than once but under ten times. CDR3 size: 13 residues. V lost 4 bases and J lost 7, with 13 bases in between. The germline gives CDR1 SGHTA, CDR2 FQGTGA. MiXCR, applied by TCRdb to the PCR reads, yields one record per CDR3 protein. The sample shows roughly 81,000 distinct CDR3 sequences, approximately 52% of them seen only once. The data were taken from a study of CDR3 diversity in severe acne. Sequences were obtained from blood. The chain carries TRBV7-3 and TRBJ1-1; D remains unclear. The sequence was collected from a male donor in good health, serving as a control. CDR3 coding DNA: TGTGCCAGCAGCTCTAACCCCGAACTTGAAGCTTTCTTT. Translated: CASSSNPELEAFF.